Listed below are T cell receptor beta chains from one sample, sequenced in a study of vaccination and CD4 T cells after COVID-19. TCRdb reprocessed the PCR reads with MiXCR, giving one entry per CDR3 protein. The repertoire has about 16,000 distinct CDR3 sequences, 57% of them found once; the top ten carry 9.4%. These receptors have no identified antigens. The sequenced material came from CD4+ T cells from blood, cultured in vitro. These TCRs come from a human donor who had recovered from COVID-19. Each CDR3 is given with its conserved first and last residue. A D gene is named only where the DNA matches it firmly. Size tells how often a clone was seen (once, few, many) or the class of an expanded clone, and some rows leave it out.

>TRBV11-2|TRBJ1-1|TRBD1|.
TGTGCCAGCAGCTTAGCCGGAAGTGGGACAGGGTATGCTTTCTTT
CASSLAGSGTGYAFF
>TRBV7-9|TRBJ1-5|.|few
TGTGCCAGCAGCTTAGGCGGAGTTGATCAGCCCCAGCATTTT
CASSLGGVDQPQHF
>TRBV6-1|TRBJ2-5|.|.
TGTGCCAGCAGGGGGTGGGACCAAGAGACCCAGTACTTC
CASRGWDQETQYF
>TRBV7-9|TRBJ2-5|.|.
TGTGCCAGCAGCTCCCAACGGGACGGACAAGAGACCCAGTACTTC
CASSSQRDGQETQYF
>TRBV27|TRBJ2-2|TRBD2|few
TGTGCCAGCAACGGACTAGCGGGAGTCCCCGGGGAGCTGTTTTTT
CASNGLAGVPGELFF
>TRBV11-2|TRBJ1-1|TRBD1|.
TGTGCCAGCAGCCCTAGACAGGGAGGTGAAGCTTTCTTT
CASSPRQGGEAFF
>TRBV20-1|TRBJ2-3|TRBD2|.
TGCAGTGCTATCCCGGTAGCGGGGGTGTTAGATACGCAGTATTTT
CSAIPVAGVLDTQYF
>TRBV20-1|TRBJ1-5|.|few
TGCAGTGCTACTGGGGCTGGGCCCCAGCATTTT
CSATGAGPQHF
>TRBV30|TRBJ2-3|.|.
TGTGCCTGGAGTGGGGGGACCCCAGATACGCAGTATTTT
CAWSGGTPDTQYF
>TRBV21-1|TRBJ2-7|.|.
TGTGCCAGCAGCCCCAGGAGGGGGGGGTACTACGAGCAGTACTTC
CASSPRRGGYYEQYF
>TRBV5-1|TRBJ1-1|.|.
TGCGCCAGCAGCGTACAAGAGATGAACACTGAAGCTTTCTTT
CASSVQEMNTEAFF
>TRBV20-1|TRBJ2-1|.|.
TGCAGTGCTAGACGCATGCTAGCTCGTTTCGGCAATGAGCAGTTCTTC
CSARRMLARFGNEQFF
>TRBV20-1|TRBJ2-5|TRBD2|.
TGCAGTGCTAGTACCAGTAGCGGGAGGGATCAAGAGACCCAGTACTTC
CSASTSSGRDQETQYF
>TRBV6-1|TRBJ2-7|TRBD2|.
TGTGCCAGCAGAACACTAGCGGGGGGACCTTACGAGCAGTACTTC
CASRTLAGGPYEQYF
>TRBV5-4|TRBJ1-1|.|.
TGTGCCAGCAGCTTGGCCGCGTGGGACACTGAAGCTTTCTTT
CASSLAAWDTEAFF
>TRBV24-1|TRBJ1-5|TRBD1|.
TGTGCCACCAGTGATTCACAGGGGGCCGGTCAGCCCCAGCATTTT
CATSDSQGAGQPQHF
>TRBV7-8|TRBJ1-1|.|.
TGTGCCAGCAGCCTTACAGGGATGAACACTGAAGCTTTCTTT
CASSLTGMNTEAFF
>TRBV14|TRBJ2-2|.|once
TGTGCCAGCAGCCAATGGACGGCCGCGAACACCGGGGAGCTGTTTTTT
CASSQWTAANTGELFF
>TRBV7-2|TRBJ2-7|.|.
TGTGCCAGCAGCCTGGGTGGGGGGACATCTTACGAGCAGTACTTC
CASSLGGGTSYEQYF
>TRBV4-1|TRBJ2-5|.|.
TGCGCCAGCAGCCGTCTAAGCCGACTCAGTGGGACCCAGTACTTC
CASSRLSRLSGTQYF
>TRBV6-1|TRBJ1-1|.|few
TGTGCCAGCAGTGAAGCAGGTGGATTTCGGCTCGGGGGTGAAGCTTTCTTT
CASSEAGGFRLGGEAFF
>TRBV4-1|TRBJ1-2|.|.
TGCGCCAGCAGCCAAGAACGGAGACGGGGCTACACCTTC
CASSQERRRGYTF
>TRBV7-9|TRBJ2-1|.|few
TGTGCCAGCAGCGCCCGCAAGAATGAGCAGTTCTTC
CASSARKNEQFF
>TRBV20-1|TRBJ1-4|.|few
TGCAGTGCTAGAGATGGGGGGCATTCTAATGAAAAACTGTTTTTT
CSARDGGHSNEKLFF
>TRBV11-1|TRBJ1-6|TRBD1|.
TGTGCCAGCAGCTTAGTCGACAGGGGTAATTCACCCCTCCACTTT
CASSLVDRGNSPLHF
>TRBV7-9|TRBJ2-7|.|.
TGTGCCAGCAGCTTAGCGGTCGGACAGTTCCTCATGCGTGAGCAGTACTTC
CASSLAVGQFLMREQYF
>TRBV2|TRBJ2-4|TRBD2|.
TGTGCCAGCAGGCGGCCTAGCGGTTCTCAAAACATTCAGTACTTC
CASRRPSGSQNIQYF
>TRBV6-2/TRBV6-3|TRBJ2-2|TRBD1|once
TGTGCCAACCCGACAGGGTGCGACACCGGGGAGCTGTTTTTT
CANPTGCDTGELFF
>TRBV18|TRBJ1-1|.|.
TGTGCCAGCTCACCGGATTGGGGGTCGGGCACTGAAGCTTTCTTT
CASSPDWGSGTEAFF
>TRBV20-1|TRBJ1-2|.|.
TGCAGTGCTAGTCGAGGGGATAATGGCTACACCTTC
CSASRGDNGYTF
>TRBV7-9|TRBJ1-6|.|.
TGTGCCAGCAGCTTAGAAGGTGACAATTCACCCCTCCACTTT
CASSLEGDNSPLHF
>TRBV5-4|TRBJ1-2|.|medium-sized
TGTGCCAGCAGCCCGACTCTTGAGGGTATGGACTATGGCTACACCTTC
CASSPTLEGMDYGYTF
>TRBV20-1|TRBJ1-1|.|few
TGCAGTGCTAGAGCATCCAGCGTCCTGAACACTGAAGCTTTCTTT
CSARASSVLNTEAFF
>TRBV7-9|TRBJ2-3|.|few
TGTGCCAGCAGCTCCATAGGAAATACGCAGTATTTT
CASSSIGNTQYF
>TRBV5-1|TRBJ1-5|TRBD1|.
TGCGCCAGCAGCTCGGGACAGGGCATCAATCAGCCCCAGCATTTT
CASSSGQGINQPQHF
>TRBV10-3|TRBJ2-7|.|few
TGTGCCATCAGTGAAGGCACAGGGATGACCTACGAGCAGTACTTC
CAISEGTGMTYEQYF
>TRBV20-1|TRBJ2-2|TRBD2|.
TGCAGTGCCCTAGCGGGATTTACCGGGGAGCTGTTTTTT
CSALAGFTGELFF
>TRBV20-1|TRBJ2-1|.|.
TGCAGTGCTAGAGACGTCGGCCGTGGATCAGGCTCCTACAATGAGCAGTTCTTC
CSARDVGRGSGSYNEQFF
>TRBV27|TRBJ2-3|TRBD2|.
TGTGCCAGCAGTTCCCTCCGACTAGCGGGGGACACAGATACGCAGTATTTT
CASSSLRLAGDTDTQYF
>TRBV24-1|TRBJ2-1|.|few
TGTGCCACCAGTGATTCTGCGGGGTCCCCTTCGTCCTTC
CATSDSAGSPSSF
>TRBV6-1|TRBJ2-2|.|.
TGTGCCACCAACACCGGGGAGCTGTTTTTT
CATNTGELFF
>TRBV24-1|TRBJ2-7|TRBD1|.
TGTGCCACCAGTGCCACCGGGACAGAGAGGGACGAGCAGTACTTC
CATSATGTERDEQYF
>TRBV6-1|TRBJ2-7|TRBD1|.
TGTGCCAGCAGCCGGTTTGGGACAGGTACTGGCGAGCAGTACTTC
CASSRFGTGTGEQYF
>TRBV5-4|TRBJ2-5|TRBD2|.
TGTGCCAGCAGCTCGGGACTAGCGGCGCAAGAGACCCAGTACTTC
CASSSGLAAQETQYF
>TRBV12-3/TRBV12-4|TRBJ2-5|TRBD2|.
TGTGCCAGCAGGCAAGCGGGAAGAAAAGAGACCCAGTACTTC
CASRQAGRKETQYF
>TRBV11-2|TRBJ2-2|.|few
TGTGCCAGCAGTCTAGTCACCGGGGAGCTGTTTTTT
CASSLVTGELFF